This T cell receptor (beta chain) was recovered during a study of shared clonotypes between healthy human individuals. Study in general: Researchers assigned three CD4 naive, three CD4 memory, two CD8 naive and one CD8 memory plate to each donor.

Of note for this clone: The antigen is unknown.

Profiling relied on immunoSEQ multiplex PCR, and the TCRdb table lists in-frame clones only, not all of them. The sample lists 730,000 or so clones; about three quarters were seen once. General study results and limits: Memory subsets generally showed smaller estimated richness than naive subsets did. The study's rarefaction showed incomplete sorted-subset sequencing despite large depth.

Germline loops: CDR1 SGHNT, CDR2 YYREEE (reference sequence). J lost 2 bases, V lost 3 bases, and 7 bases had no gene match. CDR3 length: 15 residues. The sample taken for sequencing was memory CD4+ T cells sorted from blood. This sample's subset: CD45RA-negative fraction. The receptor was isolated from a woman in her 30s in good health. The rearrangement joins TRBV5-4 to TRBJ1-2; TRBD1 agrees at 7 bases. CDR3 sequence (DNA): TGTGCCAGCAGCTATGCAGGGGGATCAAACTATGGCTACACCTTC. Translating it yields CASSYAGGSNYGYTF.